A selection of T cell receptor beta chains follows, all from one sample in a study of cytomegalovirus exposure and HLA in healthy donors. Clones were sequenced by immunoSEQ multiplex PCR, and TCRdb holds only the in-frame ones, with some missing. The sample includes 150,000 to 200,000 clones, approximately 88% of them seen just once. Sequenced: PBMCs. All receptors come from a man aged 18 to 30 in good health and CMV-seropositive. Both conserved end residues are part of each CDR3. Fields, in order: V gene, clone size, J gene, D gene, CDR3 DNA, CDR3 protein. D genes are given only for firm matches. Size is omitted from some rows. Given values are once, few, many or a class for expanded clones.

V gene: TRBV15; clone size: .; J gene: TRBJ2-5; D gene: .; CDR3 DNA: TGTGCCACCAGCAGGGGGCCCGAGGTTCTCAGCCAGGAGACCCAGTACTTC; CDR3 protein: CATSRGPEVLSQETQYF
V gene: TRBV27; clone size: .; J gene: TRBJ2-7; D gene: TRBD1; CDR3 DNA: TGTGCCAGCAGTCCAGGAGGACAGGGCTACGAGCAGTACTTC; CDR3 protein: CASSPGGQGYEQYF
V gene: TRBV6-5; clone size: .; J gene: TRBJ2-7; D gene: TRBD1; CDR3 DNA: TGTGCCAGCAGTTCCGGACAGGGATCCTACGAGCAGTACTTC; CDR3 protein: CASSSGQGSYEQYF
V gene: TRBV5-4; clone size: .; J gene: TRBJ2-7; D gene: TRBD2; CDR3 DNA: TGTGCCAGCAGCGAGGGACTAGCGGGAGGGGTCTCCTACGAGCAGTACTTC; CDR3 protein: CASSEGLAGGVSYEQYF
V gene: TRBV5-4; clone size: .; J gene: TRBJ2-3; D gene: TRBD2; CDR3 DNA: TGTGCCAGCAGCCCTAGCGGGAGAGGAACAGATACGCAGTATTTT; CDR3 protein: CASSPSGRGTDTQYF
V gene: TRBV13; clone size: .; J gene: TRBJ2-7; D gene: TRBD1; CDR3 DNA: TGTGCCAGCAGCCAAGAAACAGGGGGCCCCTCCTACGAGCAGTACTTC; CDR3 protein: CASSQETGGPSYEQYF
V gene: TRBV10-3; clone size: .; J gene: TRBJ2-5; D gene: .; CDR3 DNA: TGTGCCACAGCTCCGGGGGGCCTGATGGAGACCCAGTACTTC; CDR3 protein: CATAPGGLMETQYF
V gene: TRBV4-3; clone size: .; J gene: TRBJ2-3; D gene: .; CDR3 DNA: TGCGCCAGCAGCCAAGATACGGGGCGGGGAACCACAGATACGCAGTATTTT; CDR3 protein: CASSQDTGRGTTDTQYF
V gene: TRBV5-1; clone size: .; J gene: TRBJ2-7; D gene: TRBD2; CDR3 DNA: TGCGCCAGCAGCCCAACTAGCGGCTCCTACGAGCAGTACTTC; CDR3 protein: CASSPTSGSYEQYF
V gene: TRBV30; clone size: .; J gene: TRBJ2-1; D gene: TRBD2; CDR3 DNA: TGTGCCTGGAGTCCCGGACTAGCGGCGGGTGAGCAGTTCTTC; CDR3 protein: CAWSPGLAAGEQFF
V gene: TRBV6-5; clone size: once; J gene: TRBJ2-7; D gene: TRBD1; CDR3 DNA: TGTGCCAGCAGTCGGACAGGGTGGGACGAGCAGTACTTC; CDR3 protein: CASSRTGWDEQYF
V gene: TRBV28; clone size: .; J gene: TRBJ2-1; D gene: .; CDR3 DNA: TGTGCCAGCAGCTCCCTGAGGGCCCTACGATACAATGAGCAGTTCTTC; CDR3 protein: CASSSLRALRYNEQFF
V gene: TRBV2; clone size: .; J gene: TRBJ1-5; D gene: .; CDR3 DNA: TGTGCCAGCAGCCTCTTGGGGGCCCTCAATCAGCCCCAGCATTTT; CDR3 protein: CASSLLGALNQPQHF
V gene: TRBV2; clone size: .; J gene: TRBJ2-1; D gene: TRBD2; CDR3 DNA: TGTGCCAGCGGACTAGCGGGGAATGAGCAGTTCTTC; CDR3 protein: CASGLAGNEQFF
V gene: TRBV28; clone size: .; J gene: TRBJ2-7; D gene: .; CDR3 DNA: TGTGCCAGCAGTTTTCGGCAGGGTTTCTTGTACGAGCAGTACTTC; CDR3 protein: CASSFRQGFLYEQYF
V gene: TRBV14; clone size: once; J gene: TRBJ2-7; D gene: .; CDR3 DNA: TGTGCCAGCAGCCACCGTTACGAGCAGTACTTC; CDR3 protein: CASSHRYEQYF
V gene: TRBV30; clone size: .; J gene: TRBJ2-1; D gene: TRBD2; CDR3 DNA: TGTGCCTGGAGTGCCCACGGACTAGCAACCCCACCGCGCTCCTACAATGAGCAGTTCTTC; CDR3 protein: CAWSAHGLATPPRSYNEQFF
V gene: TRBV28; clone size: .; J gene: TRBJ1-2; D gene: TRBD1; CDR3 DNA: TGTGCCAGCAGGACAGGGGACTATGGCTACACCTTC; CDR3 protein: CASRTGDYGYTF
V gene: TRBV6-5; clone size: .; J gene: TRBJ1-1; D gene: .; CDR3 DNA: TGTGCCAGCAGTTACTCGGACAGTTTGAACACTGAAGCTTTCTTT; CDR3 protein: CASSYSDSLNTEAFF
V gene: TRBV4-3; clone size: once; J gene: TRBJ2-1; D gene: .; CDR3 DNA: TGCGCCAGCAGCCACCCTAAGACAGGCCCCCACTACAATGAGCAGTTCTTC; CDR3 protein: CASSHPKTGPHYNEQFF
V gene: TRBV4-3; clone size: .; J gene: TRBJ2-3; D gene: .; CDR3 DNA: TGCGCCAGCAGCCAAGATCAGTATCACACAGATACGCAGTATTTT; CDR3 protein: CASSQDQYHTDTQYF
V gene: TRBV6-5; clone size: .; J gene: TRBJ1-5; D gene: TRBD1; CDR3 DNA: TGTGCCAGCAGTTTTAGGGGGCAGGGCAATCAGCCCCAGCATTTT; CDR3 protein: CASSFRGQGNQPQHF
V gene: TRBV9; clone size: .; J gene: TRBJ2-1; D gene: .; CDR3 DNA: TGTGCCAGCAGCGTAGGTGGTGCGAGGGTAAGCTCCTACAATGAGCAGTTCTTC; CDR3 protein: CASSVGGARVSSYNEQFF
V gene: TRBV6-5; clone size: .; J gene: TRBJ1-4; D gene: .; CDR3 DNA: TGTGCCTCCTCTGGGGCAGTTCCTCCATACGAAAAACTGTTTTTT; CDR3 protein: CASSGAVPPYEKLFF